Listed here are 31 T cell receptor beta chains from one sample, sequenced in a study of response to subunit inactivated influenza vaccine. TCRdb redid the calling of the RT-PCR reads with MiXCR, one entry per CDR3 protein. The sample carries about 700,000 distinct CDR3 sequences, approximately 13% recorded once. The sample in question was PBMCs from blood, obtained 14 days before vaccination. The receptors originated from a man aged 50-60 years who received an inactivated influenza vaccine.

This clonotype was found many times. The chain is built from TRBV7-2 and TRBJ2-7, with 7 bases that match TRBD2. CDR1 is SGHTA, CDR2 FQGNSA, per germline. CDR3 size: 15 residues. The ends lost 5 bases at V and 3 bases at J; junction bases unmatched: 10. This CDR3 is CASSPTSSGYYEQYF. Here the CDR3 DNA reads TGTGCCAGCAGCCCCACCTCTAGCGGTTACTACGAGCAGTACTTC.

This clonotype showed up just a few times. V usage is TRBV5-1 and J usage is TRBJ2-7; TRBD1 matches at 8 bases. The CDR3 is made up of 17 amino acids. CDR1 and CDR2 (germline): SGHRS, YFSETQ. Unmatched junction bases numbered 10, after V lost 0 bases and J lost 2 bases. This CDR3 is CASSLGPRRGLTYEQYF. The CDR3 nucleotides are TGCGCCAGCAGCTTGGGGCCGCGCAGGGGGCTTACCTACGAGCAGTACTTC.

There are a few counts of this clonotype. The V call is TRBV5-1, the J call TRBJ2-1; D assignment may be TRBD1 or TRBD2 (5 bases each). V dropped 3 bases and J dropped 2 bases, with 9 bases sitting between them. Germline V gene lookup returns CDR1 SGHRS and CDR2 YFSETQ. This CDR3 region has 14 residues. CDR3 in amino acids: CASSWDVTYNEQFF. The CDR3 bases are TGCGCCAGCAGCTGGGACGTAACCTACAATGAGCAGTTCTTC.

This clonotype was found a few times. The chain has TRBV20-1 and TRBJ1-6; 10 nucleotides match TRBD1. Germline CDR1 and CDR2: DFQATT and SNEGSKA (reference sequence). V was clipped by 5 bases and J by 8 bases; unmatched bases: 3. This CDR3 comprises 13 residues. CDR3 loop: CSAATGGYSPLHF. CDR3 nucleotides: TGCAGTGCTGCGACAGGGGGCTATTCACCCCTCCACTTT.

This clonotype was seen at least ten times. The chain links TRBV2 to TRBJ2-1, with D perhaps matching TRBD1 (6 bases). V was cut by 1 base and J by 7 bases, with 11 bases left in between. CDR1 is SNHLY and CDR2 is FYNNEI in the germline V gene. The CDR3 has 14 residues. CDR3 in amino acids: CASSEGQQGNEQFF. CDR3 sequence (DNA): TGTGCCAGCAGTGAAGGGCAACAGGGAAATGAGCAGTTCTTC. The variable domain in full, completed from reference TRBV2 and TRBJ2-1, reads EPEVTQTPSHQVTQMGQEVILRCVPISNHLYFYWYRQILGQKVEFLVSFYNNEISEKSEIFDDQFSVERPDGSNFTLKIRSTKLEDSAMYFCASSEGQQGNEQFFGPGTRLTVL.

The table lists this clonotype with a few counts. The V call is TRBV7-2, the J call TRBJ2-1; 13 bases match TRBD2. Trimming removed 5 bases from V and 8 bases from J; junction bases left unmatched: 9. The germline V gene has CDR1 SGHTA and CDR2 FQGNSA. The CDR3 is 16 amino acids. CDR3 sequence (DNA): TGTGCCAGCAGCCTTAGGACTAGCGGGAGTTTTGATGAGCAGTTCTTC. This codes for CASSLRTSGSFDEQFF.

This clonotype was recorded at least ten times. The chain employs TRBV29-1 and TRBJ2-3, with a possible D match to TRBD1 (6 bases). From germline, CDR1 is SQVTM and CDR2 ANQGSEA. This CDR3 is 13 amino acids long. V was trimmed by 3 bases and J by 6 bases, leaving 13 bases between them. In DNA, the CDR3 is TGCAGCGTTGAGGGGGCCCTAGACGATACGCAGTATTTT. It specifies CSVEGALDDTQYF.

V and J are TRBV5-4 and TRBJ2-2; 7 bases line up with TRBD1. Germline trimming cut 4 bases from V and 4 bases from J; bases unmatched to any gene: 7. The germline V gene encodes CDR1 SGHNT and CDR2 YYREEE (reference sequence). The CDR3 consists of 15 residues. CDR3 nucleotides: TGTGCCAGCAGCCCCCAGACAGGGCCCACCGGGGAGCTGTTTTTT. Its protein product is CASSPQTGPTGELFF.

The chain recombines TRBV29-1 with TRBJ2-7; D might be TRBD1 (6 bases). The ends were cut back, 6 bases at V and 4 bases at J, with 10 bases in the middle. Per the germline V gene, CDR1 is SQVTM and CDR2 is ANQGSEA. CDR3 length: 11 amino acids. CDR3 residues: CSVPQGYEQYF. The CDR3 DNA follows: TGCAGCGTCCCGCAGGGGTACGAGCAGTACTTC.

This clonotype was detected ten times or more. The chain has TRBV29-1 and TRBJ2-1; 13 bases match TRBD2. CDR1 is SQVTM, CDR2 ANQGSEA, per germline. Trimming removed 1 base from V and 6 bases from J; junction bases left unmatched: 6. The CDR3 sequence is 16 residues long. CDR3 protein: CSVEGTSGRLSNEQFF. Written as DNA, the CDR3 is TGCAGCGTTGAAGGGACTAGCGGGAGACTTTCCAATGAGCAGTTCTTC.

In this sample, this clonotype turned up a few times. The chain joins TRBV20-1 to TRBJ1-6; D is uncertain. The CDR3 consists of 15 residues. The germline gives CDR1 DFQATT, CDR2 SNEGSKA (reference sequence). Trimming took 3 bases from V and 4 from J, leaving 13 bases between them. CDR3 DNA sequence: TGCAGTGCTAGGCTTGGCGGGATTTATAATTCACCCCTCCACTTT. It is translated as CSARLGGIYNSPLHF.

V gene TRBV12-3 or TRBV12-4 combines with J gene TRBJ1-5, with D unclear. The CDR3 totals 14 residues. V lost 5 bases and J 3 bases, leaving 11 bases between the germline ends. This chain's CDR3 is CASSAGGTNQPQHF. The CDR3 DNA sequence: TGTGCCAGCAGTGCTGGCGGAACCAATCAGCCCCAGCATTTT.

The chain links TRBV2 to TRBJ2-7; D unresolved. Trimming left V 8 bases short and J 3 bases short, with 14 bases between. Germline assignment: CDR1 SNHLY and CDR2 FYNNEI. The CDR3 contains 13 residues. The CDR3: CASARATDYEQYF. The DNA for the CDR3 is TGTGCCAGCGCAAGGGCTACTGACTACGAGCAGTACTTC.

Only a few counts were recorded for this clonotype. The rearrangement links TRBV29-1 to TRBJ2-7; D may be TRBD1 (6 bases). V was shortened by 5 bases and J by 3 bases, with 14 bases between the two germline ends. Looked up from germline, CDR1 is SQVTM and CDR2 is ANQGSEA. This CDR3 contains 13 residues. CDR3 bases: TGCAGCGTTTTAACAGGGTCTTACTACGAGCAGTACTTC. Its protein is CSVLTGSYYEQYF.

This clonotype was counted ten times or more. The chain uses TRBV7-2 and TRBJ2-3; D not resolved. Germline V gives CDR1 SGHTA, CDR2 FQGNSA. There are 15 residues in the CDR3. Trimming stripped 0 bases from V and 5 bases from J, with 12 bases between. The CDR3 region has the DNA TGTGCCAGCAGCTTAGCGCGGCCGCCGCGAGATACGCAGTATTTT. Translation: CASSLARPPRDTQYF.

The V call is TRBV29-1, the J call TRBJ2-3, with 8 bases fitting TRBD1. The germline V gene has CDR1 SQVTM and CDR2 ANQGSEA. After removal of 4 bases from V and 2 bases from J, the junction contained 5 bases not matched to a gene. This CDR3 comprises 14 residues. CDR3 coding DNA: TGCAGCGTTGCAGGGACAGGTGCCACAGATACGCAGTATTTT. It translates to CSVAGTGATDTQYF.

The V and J genes are TRBV7-2 and TRBJ2-6; no clear D gene. This CDR3 contains 15 residues. V was shortened by 2 bases and J by 1 base, with 6 bases between the two germline ends. CDR1 SGHTA and CDR2 FQGNSA come from the germline V gene. In nucleotides, the CDR3 is TGTGCCAGCAGCTTATCGGTATCTGGGGCCAACGTCCTGACTTTC. Protein: CASSLSVSGANVLTF.

CDR3 residues: CASSLRGGQQFF. The CDR3 coding sequence is TGTGCCAGCAGTTTACGAGGGGGGCAGCAGTTCTTC. J is TRBJ2-1 and V is TRBV28; D tentatively fits TRBD1 or TRBD2 (6 bases each). V was pared by 2 bases and J by 11 bases, with 10 bases between. CDR3 length equals 12 residues. The germline CDR1 and CDR2 sequences are MDHEN and SYDVKM. The entire variable domain, with the rest obtained from reference TRBV28 and TRBJ2-1, is as follows: DVKVTQSSRYLVKRTGEKVFLECVQDMDHENMFWYRQDPGLGLRLIYFSYDVKMKEKGDIPEGYSVSREKKERFSLILESASTNQTSMYLCASSLRGGQQFFGPGTRLTVL.

This clonotype has more than one count but fewer than ten. The chain combines TRBV12-3 or TRBV12-4 with TRBJ2-6; D not certain. This CDR3 contains 14 residues. V gave up 5 bases and J gave up 4 bases, with 9 bases separating them. CDR3 residues: CASSASAGANVLTF. CDR3 nucleotides: TGTGCCAGCAGTGCAAGTGCCGGGGCCAACGTCCTGACTTTC.

This clonotype showed up just a few times. This chain uses TRBV6-5 with TRBJ2-7; 8 bases map to TRBD1. Germline CDR1 is MNHEY and CDR2 is SVGAGI. The length of the CDR3 is 14 residues. V lost 2 bases and J lost 5; bases outside the gene matches: 5. CDR3 DNA sequence: TGTGCCAGCAGTTACCGACAGGGGAACAACGAGCAGTACTTC. Its translation: CASSYRQGNNEQYF.

V and J are TRBV28 and TRBJ2-7; 14 bases align to TRBD2. CDR3 size: 16 residues. Germline loops: CDR1 MDHEN, CDR2 SYDVKM. V lost 3 bases to trimming and J lost 4 bases; unmatched junction nucleotides: 5. The CDR3 reads CASSFFGTSGSYEQYF. The DNA of the CDR3 is TGTGCCAGCAGTTTCTTCGGGACTAGCGGGAGTTACGAGCAGTACTTC.

This chain uses TRBV28 with TRBJ1-2, with 8 positions matching TRBD1. J gave up 6 bases and V 6 bases, and 15 bases lay outside the gene matches. The germline V gene encodes CDR1 MDHEN and CDR2 SYDVKM. The CDR3 sequence is 16 residues long. The CDR3 DNA follows: TGTGCCAGCAGACCGGGACAGGCCCTACCTGGGGATGGCTACACCTTC. Protein: CASRPGQALPGDGYTF.

This chain uses TRBV19 with TRBJ2-7; TRBD1 matches at 7 bases. After removal of 4 bases from V and 0 bases from J, the junction contained 6 bases not matched to a gene. Germline CDR1 LNHDA, CDR2 SQIVND (reference sequence). CDR3 size: 15 residues. CDR3 in DNA: TGTGCCAGTAGTACAACAGGGGAAGGCTCCTACGAGCAGTACTTC. As protein: CASSTTGEGSYEQYF.

This clonotype occurred a few times. The genes are TRBV7-9 and TRBJ1-1, with D maybe TRBD1 (6 bases). V lost 5 bases and J lost 11, with 12 bases in between. Germline V gene data show CDR1 as SEHNR and CDR2 as FQNEAQ (reference sequence). The CDR3 length is 11 residues. The CDR3 region is CASSTGFGAFF. The CDR3 DNA follows: TGTGCCAGCAGCACAGGGTTTGGCGCTTTCTTT. The variable domain in full, completed from reference TRBV7-9 and TRBJ1-1, reads DTGVSQNPRHKITKRGQNVTFRCDPISEHNRLYWYRQTLGQGPEFLTYFQNEAQLEKSRLLSDRFSAERPKGSFSTLEIQRTEQGDSAMYLCASSTGFGAFFGQGTRLTVV.

V usage is TRBV7-3 and J usage is TRBJ2-5; D possibly corresponds to TRBD2 (6 bases). Per germline, CDR1 SGHTA and CDR2 FQGTGA. Trimming took 2 bases from V and 0 from J, leaving 13 bases between them. The CDR3 is 16 residues long. CDR3 residues: CASSLGRGPYQETQYF. The DNA of the CDR3 is TGTGCCAGCAGCTTAGGGCGGGGCCCGTACCAAGAGACCCAGTACTTC.

This chain links TRBV5-6 with TRBJ2-7, with 9 bases lining up with TRBD1. Trimming removed 3 bases from V and 3 bases from J; junction bases left unmatched: 10. The CDR3 extends over 16 amino acids. CDR1 SGHDT and CDR2 YYEEEE come from the germline V gene. As DNA, the CDR3 is TGTGCCAGCAGCTCAGGGACAGGGTATTCTATCTACGAGCAGTACTTC. This codes for CASSSGTGYSIYEQYF.

This clonotype was counted only a few times. The genes are TRBV7-8 and TRBJ1-6; TRBD1 aligns across 9 bases. The CDR3 contains 16 residues. V lost 4 bases to trimming and J lost 7 bases; unmatched junction nucleotides: 8. Per germline, CDR1 SGHVS and CDR2 FQNEAQ. The CDR3 sequence is CASSSQTGGRNSPLHF. For the CDR3, the DNA is TGTGCCAGCAGCTCCCAGACAGGGGGGAGGAATTCACCCCTCCACTTT.

This clonotype has at least ten counts. The J gene is TRBJ2-1, the V gene TRBV7-3; possibly TRBD1 or TRBD2 for D (7 bases each). The V and J ends lost 1 base and 8 bases respectively, with 27 bases between them. In germline, CDR1 is SGHTA, CDR2 FQGTGA. The CDR3 has 19 amino acids. CDR3 coding DNA: TGTGCCAGCAGCTTAAGAGGGGGCAAGCGGGACTACCCCGCGGATGAGCAGTTCTTC. This codes for CASSLRGGKRDYPADEQFF.

The chain carries TRBV5-5 and TRBJ1-1; D possibly corresponds to TRBD1 (6 bases). Germline V gene lookup returns CDR1 SGHKS and CDR2 YYEKEE (reference sequence). Trimming stripped 0 bases from V and 3 bases from J, with 21 bases between. This CDR3 is 18 amino acids long. CDR3 nucleotides: TGTGCCAGCAGCTTGGTCATGGGGGGACGACCAGGGGACACTGAAGCTTTCTTT. Residues: CASSLVMGGRPGDTEAFF.

This clonotype showed up just a few times. The V and J genes are TRBV6-5 and TRBJ2-5; maybe TRBD1 (5 bases). This CDR3 is 15 amino acids long. The germline CDR1 and CDR2 sequences are MNHEY and SVGAGI. V was pared by 4 bases and J by 1 base, with 13 bases between. CDR3 loop: CASSLSQASQETQYF. The CDR3 coding sequence is TGTGCCAGCAGTTTATCACAGGCCTCCCAAGAGACCCAGTACTTC.

This clonotype was picked up a small number of times. This chain uses TRBV5-4 with TRBJ2-2, with unresolved D. The CDR3 totals 16 residues. Germline CDR1 SGHNT, CDR2 YYREEE (reference sequence). Trimming pared 4 bases from V and 5 bases from J, leaving 18 bases between. DNA for the CDR3: TGTGCCAGCAGCCCTGATCCGGAGTTGCAGACCGGGGAGCTGTTTTTT. Amino acids: CASSPDPELQTGELFF.